This is a list of T cell receptor beta chains from one sample in a study of CD8 T cells in Susac syndrome. Each CDR3 protein gets one entry after TCRdb re-called the immunoSEQ multiplex PCR reads with MiXCR. The data contain just over 300,000 distinct CDR3 sequences, roughly nine tenths of them seen just once; the ten biggest clones take up over 0.065%. Sequencing was done on a sample of CD4+ T cells from PBMCs. These receptors all come from a human donor with multiple sclerosis. Each CDR3 is given with its conserved first and last residue. A D gene is named only where the DNA matches it firmly. Size values are once, few and many counts, or a class for expanded clones, and some rows have none.

J | V | size | D | DNA | CDR3
TRBJ2-1 | TRBV20-1 | once | TRBD2 | TGCAGTGCCCCCTTCAACGGGTGGCGGGAGGAGGCGACTGAGCAGTTCTTC | CSAPFNGWREEATEQFF
TRBJ1-4 | TRBV7-9 | NA | NA | TGTGCCAGCAGCTTAGACGGAAAACATAATGAAAAACTGTTTTTT | CASSLDGKHNEKLFF
TRBJ2-1 | TRBV5-1 | NA | NA | TGCGCCAGCAGCTTGGCCATGGGAGCCTTTGAGCAGTTCTTC | CASSLAMGAFEQFF
TRBJ1-1 | TRBV23-1 | once | TRBD1 | TGCGCCAGCAGTCAATCTCAACCGGGACAGGGTGAAGCTTTCTTT | CASSQSQPGQGEAFF
TRBJ2-3 | TRBV7-8 | NA | TRBD2 | TGTGCCAGCAGCCGGACCTCTAGCGGGAGCACAGATACGCAGTATTTT | CASSRTSSGSTDTQYF
TRBJ2-3 | TRBV3-1 | once | TRBD2 | TGTGCCAGCGGAGGGGATGCCCCCACTAGCGCTCTAAGCACAGATACGCAGTATTTT | CASGGDAPTSALSTDTQYF
TRBJ1-1 | TRBV7-8 | NA | NA | TGTGCCAGCAGCTTATGGATCACGAACACTGAAGCTTTCTTT | CASSLWITNTEAFF
TRBJ1-2 | TRBV28 | NA | NA | TGTGCCAGCAGTTTAGGGGGATCCTACACCTTC | CASSLGGSYTF
TRBJ2-7 | TRBV29-1 | NA | TRBD1 | TGCAGCGTTGAGTCGGGACAGGGGACTTTCGACGAGCAGTACTTC | CSVESGQGTFDEQYF
TRBJ2-3 | TRBV25-1 | NA | NA | TGTGCCAGCAGTGAATATGTGGATACGCAGTATTTT | CASSEYVDTQYF
TRBJ2-3 | TRBV9 | once | TRBD2 | TGTGCCAGCAGCGTTCTAGCGGCAAGCACAGATACGCAGTATTTT | CASSVLAASTDTQYF
TRBJ1-1 | TRBV30 | NA | NA | TGTGCCTGGAAAGCCTCCTGGGGGACTGAAGCTTTCTTT | CAWKASWGTEAFF
TRBJ2-1 | TRBV3-1 | NA | NA | TGTGCCAGCAGCCAAGGAGTCCCAGGGCTACATGAGCAGTTCTTC | CASSQGVPGLHEQFF
TRBJ2-2 | TRBV19 | NA | TRBD2 | TGTGCCAGCCGGGATGCGGGAGGGCCGAGGACCGGGGAGCTGTTTTTT | CASRDAGGPRTGELFF
TRBJ2-1 | TRBV5-1 | NA | TRBD1 | TGCGCCAGCAGCGGGGCCGGGACAGGGTCCTACAATGAGCAGTTCTTC | CASSGAGTGSYNEQFF
TRBJ2-1 | TRBV3-1 | NA | TRBD2 | TGTGCCAGCAGCCTCGGGACTAGCGGAGGATTGGGGCAGTTCTTC | CASSLGTSGGLGQFF
TRBJ1-1 | TRBV6-5 | NA | NA | TGTGCCAGCAGTCCGCAGGGTCTCGGCGGAGCTTTCTTT | CASSPQGLGGAFF
TRBJ1-2 | TRBV2 | NA | NA | TGTGCCAGCAGGCCAGTGTGGGGGGCGCATGGCTACACCTTC | CASRPVWGAHGYTF
TRBJ2-5 | TRBV9 | NA | NA | TGTGCCAGCAGCGTGCGGGGAGAACTAGAGACCCAGTACTTC | CASSVRGELETQYF
TRBJ1-2 | TRBV12-3/TRBV12-4 | once | NA | TGTGCCAGCAGTCCTTCCGGGGGAGTCGGTATCTATGGCTACACCTTC | CASSPSGGVGIYGYTF
TRBJ1-2 | TRBV9 | NA | TRBD1 | TGTGCCAGCAGCGTAGAACAGGGGAGCTACACCTTC | CASSVEQGSYTF
TRBJ2-3 | TRBV30 | NA | TRBD2 | TGTGCCTGGACAGTTAGCGGGGGGGCCCGTACGCAGTATTTT | CAWTVSGGARTQYF
TRBJ2-2 | TRBV7-6 | NA | NA | TGTGCCAGCAGCTCTTCCAGGGAGACCGGGGAGCTGTTTTTT | CASSSSRETGELFF
TRBJ2-1 | TRBV7-9 | once | TRBD1 | TGTGCCAGCAGCTCCCCAGGGACAGGGGACGTTGAGCAGTTCTTC | CASSSPGTGDVEQFF
TRBJ1-5 | TRBV20-1 | once | NA | TGCAGTGCTAGAGACCCGGATAGCAATCAGCCCCAGCATTTT | CSARDPDSNQPQHF
TRBJ1-1 | TRBV19 | NA | TRBD1 | TGTGCCAGTACCCTACAGACAGGGGCCAGCGGCGCTGAAGCTTTCTTT | CASTLQTGASGAEAFF